One and the same sample provided the 14 T cell receptor beta chains below, sequenced in a study of sequential checkpoint blockade in melanoma. Treatment in this sample: randomized to nivolumab then ipilimumab (arm A) or the reverse (arm B). Data came from immunoSEQ multiplex PCR; TCRdb stores just in-frame clones and leaves some out. The table records tens of thousands of clones, more than 25% of them present only once. The sample in question was tumor tissue (inferred from file names), obtained from a patient given nivolumab and ipilimumab in sequence. These receptors all come from a human donor with melanoma.

In this sample, this clone turned up a few times. This chain links TRBV11-3 with TRBJ2-7; 7 bases are a match to TRBD2. The V segment lost 5 bases and the J segment 1 base; nucleotides outside the gene matches: 11. Germline V CDR1 and CDR2: SGHNT, YENEEA. The CDR3 sequence is 16 residues long. CDR3 nucleotides: TGTGCCAGCAGCGACCAAGAGCGGGGTATGTCCTACGAGCAGTACTTC. It yields the protein CASSDQERGMSYEQYF.

This chain links TRBV7-8 with TRBJ1-1, with D unresolved. CDR3 size: 13 residues. Germline V gene sequence: CDR1 SGHVS, CDR2 FQNEAQ. The V end lost 1 base, the J end lost 4 bases, and 7 bases lay between the germline ends. CDR3 region: CASSLGGITEAFF. CDR3 bases: TGTGCCAGCAGCTTAGGCGGAATCACTGAAGCTTTCTTT.

This chain links TRBV28 with TRBJ1-5; a possible D gene is TRBD1 (6 bases). V lost 3 bases to trimming and J lost 1 base, with 13 bases between them. The CDR3 is 16 residues long. Per the germline V gene, CDR1 is MDHEN and CDR2 is SYDVKM. CDR3 sequence: CASSFTGTLSNQPQHF. As DNA, the CDR3 is TGTGCCAGCAGTTTTACAGGGACCCTAAGCAATCAGCCCCAGCATTTT.

This clone was observed a few times. The rearrangement links TRBV11-3 to TRBJ2-5; D gene ambiguous. Germline loops: CDR1 SGHNT, CDR2 YENEEA. V lost 5 bases to trimming and J lost 0 bases, with 10 bases between them. The CDR3 spans 14 residues. In nucleotides, the CDR3 is TGTGCCAGCAGCCCACAGAAGAACCAAGAGACCCAGTACTTC. Translating gives CASSPQKNQETQYF.

The genes are TRBV28 and TRBJ2-7; a weak D match, TRBD2 (7 bases). The CDR3 totals 15 residues. The germline V gene encodes CDR1 MDHEN and CDR2 SYDVKM. The ends were cut back, 3 bases at V and 0 bases at J, with 12 bases in the middle. CDR3 DNA sequence: TGTGCCAGCAGTTTGGGGGGGGCGAGCTCCTACGAGCAGTACTTC. Encoded protein: CASSLGGASSYEQYF.

CDR3 protein: CASSPGRILAKNIQYF. The CDR3 nucleotides are TGTGCCAGCAGCCCAGGACGGATCCTAGCCAAAAACATTCAGTACTTC. The chain is built from TRBV11-3 and TRBJ2-4; D unresolved. CDR3 size: 16 residues. Per the germline V gene, CDR1 is SGHNT and CDR2 is YENEEA. Trimming stripped 5 bases from V and 0 bases from J, with 14 bases between.

CDR3 nucleotide sequence: TGTGCCAGTAGTGGCGAGGGACAGTCAAATTCACCCCTCCACTTT. Its translation: CASSGEGQSNSPLHF. The chain combines TRBV19 with TRBJ1-6; 7 bases map to TRBD1. Germline lookup yields CDR1 LNHDA and CDR2 SQIVND (reference sequence). CDR3 length: 15 amino acids. Unmatched junction bases numbered 8, after V lost 5 bases and J lost 7 bases.

This clone occurred many times. The chain carries TRBV11-3 and TRBJ1-4; D not certain. V was pared by 3 bases and J by 7 bases, with 15 bases between. The CDR3 contains 15 residues. The germline CDR1 and CDR2 sequences are SGHNT and YENEEA. CDR3 nucleotide sequence: TGTGCCAGCAGCTTGCAAGTAATTTTTGGTGAAAAACTGTTTTTT. Translation: CASSLQVIFGEKLFF.

The J gene is TRBJ1-5, the V gene TRBV6-8; a weak D match, TRBD1 (6 bases). V was pared by 6 bases and J by 3 bases, with 12 bases between. The germline gives CDR1 MNHGY, CDR2 SAAAGT. CDR3 size: 14 residues. In nucleotides, the CDR3 is TGTGCCAGCAGCTGGACAGACTACAATCAGCCCCAGCATTTT. Protein product: CASSWTDYNQPQHF.

The chain uses TRBV5-4 and TRBJ2-1; D is perhaps TRBD1 or TRBD2 (5 bases each). V lost 4 bases to trimming and J lost 6 bases, with 11 bases between them. Germline V gene sequence: CDR1 SGHNT, CDR2 YYREEE (reference sequence). The CDR3 consists of 13 residues. The DNA of the CDR3 is TGTGCCAGCAGCAAGGGACGCGCCAATGAGCAGTTCTTC. Protein sequence: CASSKGRANEQFF.

The V call is TRBV9, the J call TRBJ1-2; 9 positions match TRBD1. The CDR3 is 14 amino acids. The V segment lost 6 bases and the J segment 6 bases; nucleotides outside the gene matches: 9. Germline CDR1 and CDR2: SGDLS and YYNGEE. CDR3 residues: CASTLGQGQHGYTF. CDR3 sequence (DNA): TGTGCCAGCACTTTGGGACAGGGTCAACATGGCTACACCTTC.

This clone was observed a few times. This sequence joins TRBV9 and TRBJ1-4; D may be TRBD1 (6 bases). The CDR3 is 15 amino acids. CDR1 SGDLS and CDR2 YYNGEE come from the germline V gene. The V end was cut by 4 bases, the J end by 4 bases, with 14 bases between. The CDR3 reads CASSPRTEFNEKLFF. The CDR3 bases are TGTGCCAGCAGCCCCCGGACAGAATTTAATGAAAAACTGTTTTTT.

This chain connects TRBV25-1 to TRBJ1-3, with TRBD1 identical over 10 bases. The CDR3 contains 15 residues. V shed 3 bases, J shed 4 bases, and the junction held 3 bases outside the gene matches. In germline, CDR1 is MGHDK, CDR2 SYGVNS. DNA for the CDR3: TGTGCCAGCAGTGATCGGGACAGGGGAGGAAACACCATATATTTT. Translated, it gives CASSDRDRGGNTIYF. The entire variable domain, with the rest obtained from reference TRBV25-1 and TRBJ1-3, is as follows: EADIYQTPRYLVIGTGKKITLECSQTMGHDKMYWYQQDPGMELHLIHYSYGVNSTEKGDLSSESTVSRIRTEHFPLTLESARPSHTSQYLCASSDRDRGGNTIYFGEGSWLTVV.

The table lists this clone with a few counts. The chain carries TRBV9 and TRBJ2-2, with no clear D. CDR3 length equals 17 residues. Germline CDR1 and CDR2: SGDLS and YYNGEE. The V gene lost 0 bases and the J gene lost 0 bases, with 12 bases spanning the gap. The CDR3 protein is CASSVVLGSTNTGELFF. The DNA of the CDR3 is TGTGCCAGCAGCGTAGTTTTGGGCAGTACGAACACCGGGGAGCTGTTTTTT.